This TCR beta chain was found in a study of response to subunit inactivated influenza vaccine. TCRdb recomputed calls from the RT-PCR reads with MiXCR, one row per CDR3 protein. The profile shows hundreds of thousands of distinct CDR3 sequences, around 14% of them singletons. Study-level points and caveats: Few additional T cells are recruited per seasonal influenza vaccination, authors suggested.

This clonotype has a handful of counts. Its specificity is not known. Here the sequenced sample was PBMCs from blood, taken 12 days after vaccination. The sequence was collected from a man aged 45-65 years who received an inactivated influenza vaccine.

The CDR3 reads CASSRSAEQYF. The CDR3 DNA sequence: TGTGCCAGCAGTCGGAGCGCCGAGCAGTACTTC. The chain links TRBV27 to TRBJ2-7; D gene unclear. Germline loops: CDR1 MNHEY, CDR2 SMNVEV (reference sequence). CDR3 length: 11 amino acids. V lost 5 bases, J lost 6 bases, and 8 bases lay in between.